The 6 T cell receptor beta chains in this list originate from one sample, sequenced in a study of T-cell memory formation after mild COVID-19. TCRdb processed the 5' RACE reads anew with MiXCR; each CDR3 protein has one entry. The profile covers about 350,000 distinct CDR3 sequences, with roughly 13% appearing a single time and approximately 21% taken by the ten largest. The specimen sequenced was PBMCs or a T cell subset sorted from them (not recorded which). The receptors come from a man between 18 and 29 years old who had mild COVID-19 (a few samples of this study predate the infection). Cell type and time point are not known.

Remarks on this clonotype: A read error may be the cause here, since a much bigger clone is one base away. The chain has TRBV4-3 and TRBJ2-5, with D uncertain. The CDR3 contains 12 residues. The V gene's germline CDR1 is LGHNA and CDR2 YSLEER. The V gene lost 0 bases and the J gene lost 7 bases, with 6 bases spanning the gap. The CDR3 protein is CASSQDSGTQYF. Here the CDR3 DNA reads TGCGCCAGCAGCCAAGATTCGGGGACCCAGTACTTC.

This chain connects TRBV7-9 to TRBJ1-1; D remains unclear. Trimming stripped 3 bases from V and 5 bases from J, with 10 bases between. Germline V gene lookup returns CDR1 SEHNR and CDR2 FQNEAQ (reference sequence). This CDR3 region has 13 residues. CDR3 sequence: CASSFWVGTEAFF. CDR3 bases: TGTGCCAGCAGCTTCTGGGTGGGGACTGAAGCTTTCTTT.

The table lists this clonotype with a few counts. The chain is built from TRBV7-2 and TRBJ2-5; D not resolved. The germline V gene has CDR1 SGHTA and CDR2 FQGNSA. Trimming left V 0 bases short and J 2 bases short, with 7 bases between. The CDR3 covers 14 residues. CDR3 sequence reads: CASSLASVQETQYF. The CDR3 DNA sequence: TGTGCCAGCAGCTTAGCTTCGGTTCAAGAGACCCAGTACTTC.

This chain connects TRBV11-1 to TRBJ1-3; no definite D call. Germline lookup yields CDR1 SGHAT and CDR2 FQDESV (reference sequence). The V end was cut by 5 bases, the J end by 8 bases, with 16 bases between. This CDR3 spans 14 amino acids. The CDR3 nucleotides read TGTGCCAGCAGCGACGTGAGGAGCCAGGACACCATATATTTT. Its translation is CASSDVRSQDTIYF.

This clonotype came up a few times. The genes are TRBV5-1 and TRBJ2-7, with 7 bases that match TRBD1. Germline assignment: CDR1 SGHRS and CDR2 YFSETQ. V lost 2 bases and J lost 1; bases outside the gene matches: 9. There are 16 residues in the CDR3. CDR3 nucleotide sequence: TGCGCCAGCAGCTTAACCGGGACAGCTGTTTCCTACGAGCAGTACGTC. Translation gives CASSLTGTAVSYEQYV.

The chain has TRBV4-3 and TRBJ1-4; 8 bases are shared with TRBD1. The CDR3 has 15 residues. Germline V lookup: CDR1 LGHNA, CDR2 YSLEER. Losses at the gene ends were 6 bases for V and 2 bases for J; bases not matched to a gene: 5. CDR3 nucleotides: TGCGCCAGCAGTCGCTGGACAGGGACTAATGAAAAACTGTTTTTT. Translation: CASSRWTGTNEKLFF.